This T cell receptor beta chain stems from a study of healthy donors' naive CD4 and CD8 T cells (dated by TCRdb to between 2014 and 2016). Concerning the study at large: Donors were chosen to span three age groups (20-25, 40-50 and 60-70 years, six or seven each), with mean age about 45 and half female. The TCR alpha libraries followed the same workflow as the beta chain, except for a newly designed primer set that covered all functional IMGT alpha gene variants. To examine how TCR variation is linked to lineage commitment, the study sequenced rearranged TCR alpha and beta chains from naive CD4+ and CD8+ T cells. Peripheral blood mononuclear cells were obtained from 18 unrelated, healthy individuals. Donors were HLA-typed by sequencing at HLA-A, -B, -C, -DRB1, -DQB1 and -DPB1 using the SBTexcellerator protocol, an ABI3130xl analyzer and SBTengine software. Results and caveats for the whole study, not just this receptor: Around 14% of the variance in CD4/CD8 propensity appeared to be explained jointly by V genes, J genes and CDR3 charge, in a largely additive manner. Possible repertoire bias arising from homeostatic proliferation of naive T cells was not directly addressed. Most V and J gene segments were reportedly biased between naive CD4+ and CD8+ cells, consistently across donors and independent of HLA genotype. Alpha and beta chains were sequenced in bulk and could not be paired, so combined chain effects were not evaluated. In both chains, CD4+ lineage was associated with a positively charged CDR3, and CD8+ lineage was associated with a negatively charged CDR3.

Cells with a CD4+CD8-CD45RO-CD45RA+ profile were isolated by FACS and defined as naive CD4+ T cells, and those with a CD8+CD4-CD45RA+CD27bright profile were defined as naive CD8+ T cells. The antibodies used for sorting targeted CD4 (RPA-T4), CD8 (SK1), CD27 (O323), CD45RA (HI100) and CD45RO (UCHL1). A note on this clonotype: Its antigen has not been determined. No clone much larger than this one lies a single base away; base qualities are absent.

Instrument used: 454 GS FLX Titanium. A previously published linear amplification protocol was used to build TCR libraries from roughly 480 ng of total RNA. Sequencing was performed on the Roche/454 Genome Sequencer with Titanium chemistry. The study's processing was this. A total of 75,000 to 85,000 rearranged TCR alpha transcripts were sequenced from several of the healthy donors. Duplicate transcripts were removed, and each unique TCR clonotype was defined by its CDR3 junction following IMGT nomenclature. Using logistic regression in R 2.13.0, the researchers modeled CD4 versus CD8 status as a function of V and J genes, with an adjustment for donor effects and a Bonferroni correction for multiple testing. TCRdb reprocessing: public reads trimmed at Q25 with fastp, clones called with MiXCR, in-frame beta chains kept. Records with the same CDR3 protein are collapsed into one entry carrying the most frequent genes and DNA. TCRdb, not the authors, supplied the V and J calls. The sample data list approximately 200,000 distinct CDR3 sequences, and about 76% of these were observed just once. The ten largest make up less than 2.5% of the sample.

CDR1 SQVTM and CDR2 ANQGSEA are derived from the germline V gene. Spanning cysteine to phenylalanine, the CDR3 consists of 14 amino acids. Only CDR3 DNA is held: 42 bases, read in frame from base 1. The germline ends are 10 bases apart after V is trimmed by 1 base and J by 2 bases. The sample comprised naive CD4+ and CD8+ T cells sorted from blood, pooled from several donors. The intended sense of this specimen's cell subset or site label: FACS-sorted naive CD4+ (CD45RO-CD45RA+) and naive CD8+ (CD45RA+CD27bright) T cells. The TCR comes from a pool of human donors in good health; the sample pools cells from several healthy donors. This receptor chain uses TRBV29-1 and TRBJ2-3; no confident D gene assignment can be made. The CDR3 sequence is CSVEVRPFTDTQYF. The DNA sequence follows: TGCAGCGTTGAAGTGCGTCCCTTCACAGATACGCAGTATTTT.